A selection of T cell receptor beta chains follows, all from one sample in a study of blood T cell repertoires in COVID-19. Generated by immunoSEQ multiplex PCR, the TCRdb table keeps only in-frame clones and is missing some. The profile covers fewer than 250,000 clones, with 80% to 90% appearing a single time and 2.9% taken by the ten largest. Source material: peripheral blood. Receptors were obtained from a man aged 45 to 65 with active or convalescent COVID-19. The CDR3 runs from the conserved cysteine through the conserved F or W. A D gene is named only where the DNA matches it firmly. Part of the rows lack a size; the others show once, few, many or a class for expanded clones.

V	size	J	D	DNA	CDR3
TRBV19	-	TRBJ1-1	TRBD1	TGTGCCAGCCTGACAGGGCGCGAATCGTACACTGAAGCTTTCTTT	CASLTGRESYTEAFF
TRBV5-1	-	TRBJ2-1	-	TGCGCCAGCAAGGCGGGGCTATACAATGAGCAGTTCTTC	CASKAGLYNEQFF
TRBV2	-	TRBJ1-1	-	TGTGCCAGCAGTTGGGGGCAAATCGACACTGAAGCTTTCTTT	CASSWGQIDTEAFF
TRBV19	-	TRBJ1-5	-	TGTGCCAGTAGTGAGGTTTGGGGCTCCCAGCCCCAGCATTTT	CASSEVWGSQPQHF
TRBV5-1	-	TRBJ2-3	-	TGCGCCAGCAGCTTGGCCGCGCGGGAGAGGGGGGATACGCAGTTTTTT	CASSLAARERGDTQFF
TRBV5-4	-	TRBJ1-4	TRBD1	TGTGCCAGCAGCGGGGACAGGACAAATGAAAAACTGTTTTTT	CASSGDRTNEKLFF
TRBV7-2	-	TRBJ1-3	-	TGTGCCAGCAGCTTACTACAGGGAAACACCATATATTTT	CASSLLQGNTIYF
TRBV5-5	-	TRBJ2-7	-	TGTGCCAGCAGCTCTCAGGGGACCCACGAGCAGTACTTC	CASSSQGTHEQYF
TRBV7-8	-	TRBJ1-5	-	TGTGCCAGCAGCGCACCGGGCTCCGGGAGGAATCAGCCCCAGCATTTT	CASSAPGSGRNQPQHF
TRBV30	-	TRBJ1-2	-	TGTGCCTGGAGTAGATTTCAGGGTGGCTATGGCTACACCTTC	CAWSRFQGGYGYTF
TRBV28	-	TRBJ2-1	TRBD2	TGTGCCAGCAGGGAGGGGGCTAGCGGGAGGAGTGAGCAGTTCTTC	CASREGASGRSEQFF
TRBV7-3	-	TRBJ2-5	-	TGTGCCAGCAGCTTACGAGAGGGAGAGACCCAGTACTTC	CASSLREGETQYF
TRBV7-2	-	TRBJ2-5	TRBD1	TGTGCCAGCAGCACCAAGACAGGGGAAGAGACCCAGTACTTC	CASSTKTGEETQYF
TRBV28	few	TRBJ2-3	TRBD2	TGTGCCAGCGCCGAAGCGGGGCAATTAGATACGCAGTATTTT	CASAEAGQLDTQYF
TRBV30	-	TRBJ2-7	TRBD1	TGTGCCTGGAGTCCGGACAGGCGTACCTACGAGCAGTACTTC	CAWSPDRRTYEQYF
TRBV6-5	-	TRBJ1-2	-	TGTGCCAGCAGAGACAAGGTAGCTAACTATGGCTACACCTTC	CASRDKVANYGYTF
TRBV7-9	-	TRBJ2-5	TRBD2	TGTGCCAGCGGGCTAGCGGGAGGGATGGAGACCCAGTACTTC	CASGLAGGMETQYF
TRBV5-1	-	TRBJ1-2	-	TGCGCCAGCAGCTTGCCGGGAAACTATGGCTACACCTTC	CASSLPGNYGYTF
TRBV19	-	TRBJ1-1	-	TGTGCCAGTAGTATAAGGGGGAACACTGAAGCTTTCTTT	CASSIRGNTEAFF
TRBV6-5	-	TRBJ1-2	-	TGTGCCAGCAGATTAATGACGGACTCTAACTATGGCTACACCTTC	CASRLMTDSNYGYTF
TRBV10-3	few	TRBJ1-6	-	TGTGCAACCGCAGCGGGACGGAATTCACCCCTCCACTTT	CATAAGRNSPLHF
TRBV28	-	TRBJ1-2	TRBD1	TGTGCCAGCAGTCTCTTCCCGTGGCAGGGGGGTGGCTACACCTTC	CASSLFPWQGGGYTF
TRBV28	many	TRBJ2-4	TRBD1	TGTGCCAGCTCAACAGTGGGACAGGGGGCGAAAAACATTCAGTACTTC	CASSTVGQGAKNIQYF
TRBV19	-	TRBJ2-1	TRBD2	TGTGCCAGTAAATCCACTAGCGGGAGCTTTTACAATGAGCAGTTCTTC	CASKSTSGSFYNEQFF
TRBV24-1	once	TRBJ2-4	-	TGTGCCACCAGTGATGGGTCGGAAGCGGCCAAAAACATTCAGTACTTC	CATSDGSEAAKNIQYF
TRBV4-2	-	TRBJ1-5	-	TGTGCCAGCAGCCAAGATGGGGGGTCTTTGCAGCCCCAGCATTTT	CASSQDGGSLQPQHF
TRBV2	-	TRBJ2-5	-	TGTGCCAGCAGTGAAGCGCTGCAGGGCCGCCGGGAGACCCAGTACTTC	CASSEALQGRRETQYF